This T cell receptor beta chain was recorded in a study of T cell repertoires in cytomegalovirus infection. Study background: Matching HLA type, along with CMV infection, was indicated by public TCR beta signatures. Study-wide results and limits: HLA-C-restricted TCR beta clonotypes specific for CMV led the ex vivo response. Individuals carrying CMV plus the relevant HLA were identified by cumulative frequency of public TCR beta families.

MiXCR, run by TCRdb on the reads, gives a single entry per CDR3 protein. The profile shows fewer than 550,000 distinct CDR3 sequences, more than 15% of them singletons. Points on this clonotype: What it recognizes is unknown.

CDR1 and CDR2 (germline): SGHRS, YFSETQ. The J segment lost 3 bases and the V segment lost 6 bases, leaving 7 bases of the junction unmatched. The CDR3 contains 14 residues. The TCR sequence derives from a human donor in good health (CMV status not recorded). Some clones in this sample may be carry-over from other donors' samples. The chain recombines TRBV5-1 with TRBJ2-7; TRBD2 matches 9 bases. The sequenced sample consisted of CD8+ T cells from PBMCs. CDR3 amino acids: CASTGLASGYEQYF. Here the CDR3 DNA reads TGCGCCAGCACCGGACTAGCGTCTGGCTACGAGCAGTACTTC.